This section outlines one TCR beta chain sequence together with its context. Its antigen remains unknown. This entry belongs to a study of T cells after yellow fever vaccination. The study made its TCR cDNA through 5'RACE template switching. That step introduced a universal primer site along with UMIs. Via MiXCR, TCRdb re-called the 5' RACE reads, giving one row per CDR3 protein. Found here are 400,000 to 650,000 distinct CDR3 sequences, 21% of them singletons; the top ten hold about 17%. Study-wide results and caveats: Reappearing after the booster were most of the clones from primary vaccination (around 96% CD4, about 88% CD8).

V was pared by 4 bases and J by 4 bases, with 19 bases between. The germline CDR1 and CDR2 sequences are MGHDK and SYGVNS. The CDR3 is made up of 16 amino acids. Specimen: PBMCs, collected roughly 20 days after the first yellow fever vaccination. V usage is TRBV25-1 and J usage is TRBJ1-1, with D perhaps matching TRBD1 (6 bases). The TCR comes from a young man who received the YFV17D yellow fever vaccine. This chain's CDR3 is CASSANRAPEGTEAFF. The CDR3, as DNA: TGTGCCAGCAGTGCAAACAGGGCCCCGGAGGGCACTGAAGCTTTCTTT. Supplemented by reference TRBV25-1 and TRBJ1-1, the full variable domain reads EADIYQTPRYLVIGTGKKITLECSQTMGHDKMYWYQQDPGMELHLIHYSYGVNSTEKGDLSSESTVSRIRTEHFPLTLESARPSHTSQYLCASSANRAPEGTEAFFGQGTRLTVV.